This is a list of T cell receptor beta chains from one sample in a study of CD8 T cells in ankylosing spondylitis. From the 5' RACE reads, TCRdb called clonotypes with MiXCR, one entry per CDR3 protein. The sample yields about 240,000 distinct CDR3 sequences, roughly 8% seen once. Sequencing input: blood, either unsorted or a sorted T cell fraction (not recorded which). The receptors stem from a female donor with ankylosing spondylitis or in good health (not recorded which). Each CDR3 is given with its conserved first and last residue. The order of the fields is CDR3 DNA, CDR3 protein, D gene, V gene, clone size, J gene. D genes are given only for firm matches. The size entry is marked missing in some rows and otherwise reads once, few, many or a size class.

CDR3 DNA: TGTGCCAGCAGCGTAGATCCCGGGGGGAACACTGAAGCTTTCTTT
CDR3 protein: CASSVDPGGNTEAFF
D gene: .
V gene: TRBV9
clone size: many
J gene: TRBJ1-1

CDR3 DNA: TGTGCCAGCAGCCCCTTGCCGGGAGCCAGAAGGGAGACCCAGTACTTC
CDR3 protein: CASSPLPGARRETQYF
D gene: .
V gene: TRBV7-2
clone size: .
J gene: TRBJ2-5

CDR3 DNA: TGCGCCAGCAGCCGGGGGTTGGGACTAGGGGTGGGTGAGCAGTTCTTC
CDR3 protein: CASSRGLGLGVGEQFF
D gene: TRBD2
V gene: TRBV4-3
clone size: few
J gene: TRBJ2-1

CDR3 DNA: TGTGCCAGCAGCCAGGGGTCAGGGGAGATGGGCGAGCAGTACTTC
CDR3 protein: CASSQGSGEMGEQYF
D gene: .
V gene: TRBV9
clone size: many
J gene: TRBJ2-7

CDR3 DNA: TGCAGCGTTGAAGTAGAGAATCAGCCCCAGCATTTT
CDR3 protein: CSVEVENQPQHF
D gene: .
V gene: TRBV29-1
clone size: many
J gene: TRBJ1-5

CDR3 DNA: TGCAGTGCCCCCGGTCGGAGCGGGACAGATACGCAGTATTTT
CDR3 protein: CSAPGRSGTDTQYF
D gene: .
V gene: TRBV20-1
clone size: many
J gene: TRBJ2-3

CDR3 DNA: TGTGCCACCAGCAGAGATAATAGCGGGAATCAAGAGACCCAGTACTTC
CDR3 protein: CATSRDNSGNQETQYF
D gene: TRBD2
V gene: TRBV15
clone size: many
J gene: TRBJ2-5

CDR3 DNA: TGTGCCAGCACCCCGGGACCTAGCTACACCTTC
CDR3 protein: CASTPGPSYTF
D gene: .
V gene: TRBV7-9
clone size: many
J gene: TRBJ1-2

CDR3 DNA: TGCAGCGTTATCACAGGGGGCACAGCTTTCTTT
CDR3 protein: CSVITGGTAFF
D gene: TRBD1
V gene: TRBV29-1
clone size: many
J gene: TRBJ1-1

CDR3 DNA: TGCGCCAGCAGCTTCGGGACCTTAAATATGTCGCCCCTCCACTTT
CDR3 protein: CASSFGTLNMSPLHF
D gene: .
V gene: TRBV5-1
clone size: many
J gene: TRBJ1-6

CDR3 DNA: TGCGCCAGCAGCTTGCGAGGGGACAATGAGCAGTTCTTC
CDR3 protein: CASSLRGDNEQFF
D gene: .
V gene: TRBV5-1
clone size: many
J gene: TRBJ2-1

CDR3 DNA: TGTGCCAGCAGCCTACGGGATACGCAGTATTTT
CDR3 protein: CASSLRDTQYF
D gene: .
V gene: TRBV12-3/TRBV12-4
clone size: many
J gene: TRBJ2-3

CDR3 DNA: TGCAGTGCTCTTTCGGACAGGGGGTACACTGAAGCTTTCTTT
CDR3 protein: CSALSDRGYTEAFF
D gene: TRBD1
V gene: TRBV20-1
clone size: many
J gene: TRBJ1-1

CDR3 DNA: TGTGCCAGCGGTCCGGGGGGCGCGGGGAACATTCAGTACTTC
CDR3 protein: CASGPGGAGNIQYF
D gene: .
V gene: TRBV11-1
clone size: many
J gene: TRBJ2-4

CDR3 DNA: TGTGCCAGCAGCCCCGAGGGCCGGGAGACCCAGTACTTC
CDR3 protein: CASSPEGRETQYF
D gene: .
V gene: TRBV7-2
clone size: many
J gene: TRBJ2-5

CDR3 DNA: TGTGCCAGCAGCAAAATGACAGGCTCCTACGAGCAGTACTTC
CDR3 protein: CASSKMTGSYEQYF
D gene: .
V gene: TRBV7-8
clone size: many
J gene: TRBJ2-7

CDR3 DNA: TGCGCCAGCAGCTTGCGGGGGGTCGGCGGCTACGAGCAGTACTTC
CDR3 protein: CASSLRGVGGYEQYF
D gene: TRBD2
V gene: TRBV5-1
clone size: many
J gene: TRBJ2-7

CDR3 DNA: TGTGCCAGCAGCTTAAAGTGGTACGAGCAGTACTTC
CDR3 protein: CASSLKWYEQYF
D gene: .
V gene: TRBV7-9
clone size: few
J gene: TRBJ2-7

CDR3 DNA: TGCAGTGCGGAGATCCCCAGACGTAGCTACAATGAGCAGTTCTTC
CDR3 protein: CSAEIPRRSYNEQFF
D gene: .
V gene: TRBV20-1
clone size: many
J gene: TRBJ2-1

CDR3 DNA: TGTGCCAGCAGTTACCAGGACCCCTGGCAGTACTTC
CDR3 protein: CASSYQDPWQYF
D gene: .
V gene: TRBV6-2/TRBV6-3
clone size: many
J gene: TRBJ2-7

CDR3 DNA: TGTGCCAGCAGCTTATCCTTCGAGGGGGGGCAGTACTTC
CDR3 protein: CASSLSFEGGQYF
D gene: .
V gene: TRBV7-6
clone size: few
J gene: TRBJ2-7

CDR3 DNA: TGTGCCAGCAGCCAACCCGGACTAGTTTATGAGACCCAGTACTTC
CDR3 protein: CASSQPGLVYETQYF
D gene: TRBD2
V gene: TRBV14
clone size: many
J gene: TRBJ2-5

CDR3 DNA: TGTGCCAGCAGCCCCATGGGTGGGGAAGCTTTCTTT
CDR3 protein: CASSPMGGEAFF
D gene: .
V gene: TRBV9
clone size: many
J gene: TRBJ1-1

CDR3 DNA: TGTGCCAGCAGCTTAGGTCCTCGAGACTACGAGCAGTACTTC
CDR3 protein: CASSLGPRDYEQYF
D gene: .
V gene: TRBV7-9
clone size: .
J gene: TRBJ2-7

CDR3 DNA: TGTGCCAGCCGCATCCGGGGTGACACTGAAGCTTTCTTT
CDR3 protein: CASRIRGDTEAFF
D gene: .
V gene: TRBV12-3/TRBV12-4
clone size: .
J gene: TRBJ1-1

CDR3 DNA: TGTGCCAGCAGCAGGGACAGGCACACCTACGAGCAGTACTTC
CDR3 protein: CASSRDRHTYEQYF
D gene: TRBD1
V gene: TRBV7-2
clone size: few
J gene: TRBJ2-7